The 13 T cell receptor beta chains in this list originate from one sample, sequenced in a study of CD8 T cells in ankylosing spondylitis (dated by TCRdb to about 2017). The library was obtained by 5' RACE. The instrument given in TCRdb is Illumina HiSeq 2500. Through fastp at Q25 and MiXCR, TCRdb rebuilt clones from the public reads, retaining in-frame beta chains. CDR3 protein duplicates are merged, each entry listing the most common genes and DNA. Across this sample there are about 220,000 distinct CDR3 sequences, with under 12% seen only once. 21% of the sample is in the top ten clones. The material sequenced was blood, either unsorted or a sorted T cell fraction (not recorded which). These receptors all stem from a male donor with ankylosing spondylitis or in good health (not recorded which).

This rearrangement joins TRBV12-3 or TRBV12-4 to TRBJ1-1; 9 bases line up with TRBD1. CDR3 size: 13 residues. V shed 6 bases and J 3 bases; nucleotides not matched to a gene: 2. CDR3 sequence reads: CASRRQGDTEAFF. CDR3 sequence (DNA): TGTGCCAGCAGGAGACAGGGGGACACTGAAGCTTTCTTT.

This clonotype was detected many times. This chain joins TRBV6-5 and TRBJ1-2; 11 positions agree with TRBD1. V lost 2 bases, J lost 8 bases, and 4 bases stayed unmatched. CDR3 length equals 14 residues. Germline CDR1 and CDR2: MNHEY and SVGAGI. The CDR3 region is CASSYQDRGQGYTF. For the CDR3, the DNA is TGTGCCAGCAGTTACCAGGACAGGGGGCAGGGCTACACCTTC.

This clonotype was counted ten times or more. This CDR3 is CSADHRGSNNEQFF. The DNA for the CDR3 is TGCAGTGCTGATCACAGGGGGAGTAACAATGAGCAGTTCTTC. The rearrangement links TRBV20-1 to TRBJ2-1; TRBD1 matches at 8 bases. The CDR3 totals 14 residues. Germline CDR1 DFQATT, CDR2 SNEGSKA (reference sequence). With V trimmed by 5 bases and J by 5 bases, 8 bases remained unmatched.

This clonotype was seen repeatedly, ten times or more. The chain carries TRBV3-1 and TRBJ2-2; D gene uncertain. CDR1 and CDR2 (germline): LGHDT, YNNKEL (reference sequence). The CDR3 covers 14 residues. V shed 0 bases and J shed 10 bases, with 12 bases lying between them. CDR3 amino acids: CASSQEDRAQELFF. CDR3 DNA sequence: TGTGCCAGCAGCCAAGAGGACCGGGCCCAGGAGCTGTTTTTT.

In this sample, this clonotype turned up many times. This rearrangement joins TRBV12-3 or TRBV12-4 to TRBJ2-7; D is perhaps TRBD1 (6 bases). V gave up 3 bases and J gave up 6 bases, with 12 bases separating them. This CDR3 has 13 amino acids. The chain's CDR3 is CASSFSGVSEQYF. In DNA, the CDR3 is TGTGCCAGCAGTTTTTCAGGGGTCAGCGAGCAGTACTTC.

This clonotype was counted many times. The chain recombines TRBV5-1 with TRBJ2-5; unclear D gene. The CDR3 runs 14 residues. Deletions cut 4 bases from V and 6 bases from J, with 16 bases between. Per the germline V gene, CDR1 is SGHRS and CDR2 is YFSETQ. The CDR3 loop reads CASSKSTTEKTQYF. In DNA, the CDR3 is TGCGCCAGCAGCAAGTCAACAACCGAGAAGACCCAGTACTTC.

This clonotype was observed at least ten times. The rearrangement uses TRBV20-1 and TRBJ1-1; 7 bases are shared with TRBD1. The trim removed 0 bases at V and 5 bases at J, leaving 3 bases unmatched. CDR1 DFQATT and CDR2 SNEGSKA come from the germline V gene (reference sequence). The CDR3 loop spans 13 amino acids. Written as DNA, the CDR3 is TGCAGTGCTAGAGAGGACAGGAGGACTGAAGCTTTCTTT. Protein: CSAREDRRTEAFF.

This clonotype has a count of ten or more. The CDR3 loop reads CSASGTPMADTQYF. The CDR3 region has the DNA TGCAGTGCTAGTGGGACACCGATGGCAGATACGCAGTATTTT. The chain uses TRBV20-1 and TRBJ2-3, with D tentatively TRBD1 (6 bases). Trimming took off 3 bases at V and 4 bases at J, with 14 bases between the two ends. Germline loops: CDR1 DFQATT, CDR2 SNEGSKA (reference sequence). CDR3 size: 14 residues.

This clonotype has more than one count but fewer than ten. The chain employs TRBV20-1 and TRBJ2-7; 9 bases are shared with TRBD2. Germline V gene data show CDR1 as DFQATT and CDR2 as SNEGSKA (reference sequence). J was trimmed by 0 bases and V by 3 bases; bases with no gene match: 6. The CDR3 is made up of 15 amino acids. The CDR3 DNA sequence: TGCAGTGCTAGTTACAGCGGGGGGATCTCCTACGAGCAGTACTTC. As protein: CSASYSGGISYEQYF.

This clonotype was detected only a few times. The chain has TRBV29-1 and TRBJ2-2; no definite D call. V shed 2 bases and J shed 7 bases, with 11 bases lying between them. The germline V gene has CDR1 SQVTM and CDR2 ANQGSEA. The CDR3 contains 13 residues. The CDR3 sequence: CSVERQAHGELFF. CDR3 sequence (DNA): TGCAGCGTTGAAAGGCAGGCACACGGGGAGCTGTTTTTT.

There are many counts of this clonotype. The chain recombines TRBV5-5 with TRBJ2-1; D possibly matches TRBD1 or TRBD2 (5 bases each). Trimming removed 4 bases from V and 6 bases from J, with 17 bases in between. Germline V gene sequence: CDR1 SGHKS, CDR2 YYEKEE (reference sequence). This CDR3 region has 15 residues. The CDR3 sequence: CASSLRGALRNEQFF. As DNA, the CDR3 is TGTGCCAGCAGCCTCCGAGGGGCCCTTCGCAATGAGCAGTTCTTC.

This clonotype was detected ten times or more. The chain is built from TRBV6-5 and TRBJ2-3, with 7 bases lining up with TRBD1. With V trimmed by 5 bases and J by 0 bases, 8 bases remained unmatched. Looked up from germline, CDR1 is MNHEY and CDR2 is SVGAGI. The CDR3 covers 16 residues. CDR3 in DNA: TGTGCCAGCAGTACTAGGGACAGAACTAGCACAGATACGCAGTATTTT. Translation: CASSTRDRTSTDTQYF.

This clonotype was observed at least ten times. As DNA, the CDR3 is TGTGCCAGCAGCTCTACATTGGGTTTGACTGAAGCTTTCTTT. The encoded protein is CASSSTLGLTEAFF. J is TRBJ1-1 and V is TRBV7-9; D gene ambiguous. The CDR3 runs 14 residues. Germline loops: CDR1 SEHNR, CDR2 FQNEAQ (reference sequence). V was cut by 4 bases and J by 5 bases, with 14 bases left in between.